This TCR beta chain is from a study of HIV-infected children after antiretroviral therapy interruption. Study summary: EBV and CMV exposure was recorded in most children. Findings and limits, study-wide: Naive CD4+ CDR3 sharing between time points fell after interruption began.

The TCR library was built from RNA with a 3' RACE protocol and unique molecular identifiers. TCRdb passed the 3' RACE reads through MiXCR, listing each CDR3 protein once. The sample has under 50,000 distinct CDR3 sequences, around 4.7% seen once. As for treatment: PENTA 11 planned treatment interruption arm or continuous ART arm. At least 5 million viable PBMCs were required per cryopreserved sample. This CDR3 contains 13 residues. The V end lost 9 bases, the J end lost 4 bases, and 15 bases lay between the germline ends. Germline V gene data show CDR1 as LNHNV and CDR2 as YYDKDF (reference sequence). This clonotype was counted a few times. Its antigen is not known.

The sequence derives from a pool of human donors with HIV. The sample in question was CD45RA+ CD4+ T cells from PBMCs, pooled from several time points, obtained from a donor given antiretroviral therapy, either interrupted or continuous. The subset: naive CD4+ CD45RA+ CD45RO- T cells. The V gene is TRBV15, the J gene TRBJ2-5; D is perhaps TRBD1 (6 bases). CDR3 protein: CATTSIQGETQYF. Written as DNA, the CDR3 is TGTGCCACAACCTCAATACAGGGAGAGACCCAGTACTTC.